This T cell receptor beta chain originates from a study of blood T cell repertoires in COVID-19. How the authors handled the data: Reference gene primer amplification yielded estimated nucleated cell counts. TCRdb keeps only in-frame clones here, not all; method: immunoSEQ multiplex PCR. V and J calls and clone size come straight from that table; D and trimming were deduced from the DNA. The sample has a few hundred thousand clones, around 88% seen once. This clone is a singleton in its sample. Sequenced: PBMCs or T cells enriched from blood (not recorded which). The receptor was isolated from a woman in her twenties or thirties who had been exposed to COVID-19.

The CDR3 DNA follows: TGTGCCAGCAGCTTAATGGGGGCGGATGTGGATGAGCAGTTCTTC. Its protein product is CASSLMGADVDEQFF. V gene TRBV7-9 combines with J gene TRBJ2-1; D possibly corresponds to TRBD1 (6 bases). V shed 2 bases and J shed 8 bases, with 16 bases lying between them. CDR3 length: 15 amino acids. Germline lookup yields CDR1 SEHNR and CDR2 FQNEAQ (reference sequence).